This entry features one TCR beta chain sequence. Its antigen remains unidentified. V was shortened by 2 bases and J by 1 base, with 12 bases between the two germline ends. The CDR3 is 16 residues long. Germline V CDR1 and CDR2: SGHAT, FQNNGV. This sample is part of a study of T-cell memory formation after mild COVID-19. Study-level results: Balance between CD4 and CD8 was seen in clones contracting day 15 to 85, and a CD4+ lean was seen in later expanders.

TCRdb re-analysed the 5' RACE reads in MiXCR, keeping a single row per CDR3 protein. The sample yields 300,000 to 400,000 distinct CDR3 sequences, about a sixth seen once. What was sequenced was PBMCs or a T cell subset sorted from them (not recorded which). The clonotype was recovered from a young man who had mild COVID-19 (a few samples of this study predate the infection). Cell type and time point are not known. The chain employs TRBV11-2 and TRBJ2-4; tentatively, D is TRBD1 or TRBD2 (6 bases each). DNA of the CDR3: TGTGCCAGCAGCTTATGGGGGGCCGGGGCCAAAAACATTCAGTACTTC. This gives the protein CASSLWGAGAKNIQYF.